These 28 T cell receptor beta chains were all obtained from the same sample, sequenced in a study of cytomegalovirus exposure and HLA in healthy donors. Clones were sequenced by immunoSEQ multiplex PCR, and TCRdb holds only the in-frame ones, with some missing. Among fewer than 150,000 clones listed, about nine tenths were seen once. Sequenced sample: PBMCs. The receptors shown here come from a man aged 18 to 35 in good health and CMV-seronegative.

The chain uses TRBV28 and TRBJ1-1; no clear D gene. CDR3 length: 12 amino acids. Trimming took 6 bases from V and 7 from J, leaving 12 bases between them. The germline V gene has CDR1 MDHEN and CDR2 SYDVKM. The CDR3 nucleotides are TGTGCCAGCAGCTCCCCCGGAGGTGAAGCTTTCTTT. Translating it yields CASSSPGGEAFF.

CDR3 sequence reads: CANPFYEQYF. CDR3 sequence (DNA): TGCGCCAATCCGTTTTACGAGCAGTACTTC. The J gene is TRBJ2-7, the V gene TRBV10-1; D is unresolved. From germline, CDR1 is WNHNN and CDR2 SYGVQD (reference sequence). This CDR3 contains 10 residues. Trimming removed 10 bases from V and 4 bases from J, with 8 bases in between.

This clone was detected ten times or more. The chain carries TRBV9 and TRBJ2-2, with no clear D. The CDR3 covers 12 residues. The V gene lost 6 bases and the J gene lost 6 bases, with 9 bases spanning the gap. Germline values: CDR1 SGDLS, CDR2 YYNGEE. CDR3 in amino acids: CASTGPSGELFF. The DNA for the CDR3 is TGTGCCAGCACGGGTCCGTCCGGGGAGCTGTTTTTT. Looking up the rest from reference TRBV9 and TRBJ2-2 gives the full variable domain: DSGVTQTPKHLITATGQRVTLRCSPRSGDLSVYWYQQSLDQGLQFLIQYYNGEERAKGNILERFSAQQFPDLHSELNLSSLELGDSALYFCASTGPSGELFFGEGSRLTVL.

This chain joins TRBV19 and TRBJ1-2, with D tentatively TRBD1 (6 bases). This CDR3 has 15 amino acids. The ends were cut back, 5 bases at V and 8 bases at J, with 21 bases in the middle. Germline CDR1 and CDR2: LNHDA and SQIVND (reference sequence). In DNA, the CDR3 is TGTGCCAGTAGTGAAGGGGCCAGGGGTTTTTTGGGCTACACCTTC. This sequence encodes CASSEGARGFLGYTF.

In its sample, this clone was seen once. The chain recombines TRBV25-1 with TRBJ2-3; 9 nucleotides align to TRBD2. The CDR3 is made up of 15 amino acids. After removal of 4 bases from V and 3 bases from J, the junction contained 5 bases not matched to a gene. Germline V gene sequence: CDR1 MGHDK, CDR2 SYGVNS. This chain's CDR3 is CASSGLAGFTDTQYF. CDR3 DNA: TGTGCCAGCAGTGGTCTAGCGGGATTTACAGATACGCAGTATTTT.

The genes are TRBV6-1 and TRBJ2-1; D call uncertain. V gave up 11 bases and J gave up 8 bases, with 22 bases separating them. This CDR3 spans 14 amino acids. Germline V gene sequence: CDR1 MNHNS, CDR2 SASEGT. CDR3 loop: CAGAVRFSWDEQFF. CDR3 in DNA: TGTGCCGGAGCAGTTAGATTTAGTTGGGATGAGCAGTTCTTC.

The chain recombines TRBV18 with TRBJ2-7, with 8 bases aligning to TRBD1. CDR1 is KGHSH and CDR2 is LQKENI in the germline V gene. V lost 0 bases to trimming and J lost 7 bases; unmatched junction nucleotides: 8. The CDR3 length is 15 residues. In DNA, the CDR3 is TGTGCCAGCTCACCACCGAATCAGGGGGCCCAAGAGCAGTACTTC. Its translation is CASSPPNQGAQEQYF.

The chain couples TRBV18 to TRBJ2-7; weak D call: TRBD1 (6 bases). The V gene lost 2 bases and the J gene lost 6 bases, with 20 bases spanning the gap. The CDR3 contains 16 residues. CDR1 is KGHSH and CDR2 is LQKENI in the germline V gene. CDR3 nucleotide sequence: TGTGCCAGCTCACCAAACCCCCAGGGGCTGTTTAGCGAGCAGTACTTC. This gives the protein CASSPNPQGLFSEQYF. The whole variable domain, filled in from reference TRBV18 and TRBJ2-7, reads NAGVMQNPRHLVRRRGQEARLRCSPMKGHSHVYWYRQLPEEGLKFMVYLQKENIIDESGMPKERFSAEFPKEGPSILRIQQVVRGDSAAYFCASSPNPQGLFSEQYFGPGTRLTVT.

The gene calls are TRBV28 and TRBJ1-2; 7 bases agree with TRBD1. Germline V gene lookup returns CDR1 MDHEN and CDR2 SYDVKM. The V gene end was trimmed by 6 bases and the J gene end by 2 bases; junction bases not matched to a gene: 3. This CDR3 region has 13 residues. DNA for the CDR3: TGTGCCAGCAGAAAACAGGGGAACTATGGCTACACCTTC. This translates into CASRKQGNYGYTF.

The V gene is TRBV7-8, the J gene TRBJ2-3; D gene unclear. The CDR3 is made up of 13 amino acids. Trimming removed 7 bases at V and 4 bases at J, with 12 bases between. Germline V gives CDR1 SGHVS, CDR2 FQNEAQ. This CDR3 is CASNIGGPDTQYF. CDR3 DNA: TGTGCCAGCAACATTGGTGGGCCAGATACGCAGTATTTT.

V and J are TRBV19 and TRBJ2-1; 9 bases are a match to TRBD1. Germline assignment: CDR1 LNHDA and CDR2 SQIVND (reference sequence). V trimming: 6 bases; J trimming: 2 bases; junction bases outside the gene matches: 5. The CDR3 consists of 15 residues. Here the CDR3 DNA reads TGTGCCAGTAGGGAAGACAGGGGGGCCTACAATGAGCAGTTCTTC. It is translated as CASREDRGAYNEQFF.

The CDR3 reads CASSPEGAPTGNTIYF. CDR3 DNA: TGTGCCAGCAGCCCAGAGGGGGCGCCCACTGGAAACACCATATATTTT. V and J are TRBV7-6 and TRBJ1-3; 7 bases are shared with TRBD1. The CDR3 contains 16 residues. V lost 5 bases, J lost 2 bases, and 9 bases stayed unmatched. The germline gives CDR1 SGHVS, CDR2 FNYEAQ.

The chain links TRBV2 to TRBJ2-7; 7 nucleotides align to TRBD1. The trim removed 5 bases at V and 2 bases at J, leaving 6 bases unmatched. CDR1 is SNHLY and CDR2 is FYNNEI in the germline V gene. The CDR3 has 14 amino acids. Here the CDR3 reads CASSYGQVPYEQYF. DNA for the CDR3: TGTGCCAGCAGTTACGGACAGGTTCCCTACGAGCAGTACTTC.

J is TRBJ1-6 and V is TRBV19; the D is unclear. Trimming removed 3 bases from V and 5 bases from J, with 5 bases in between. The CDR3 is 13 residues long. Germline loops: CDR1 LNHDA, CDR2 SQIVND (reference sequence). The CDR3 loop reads CASSIIDNSPLHF. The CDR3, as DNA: TGTGCCAGTAGTATTATAGATAATTCACCCCTCCACTTT.

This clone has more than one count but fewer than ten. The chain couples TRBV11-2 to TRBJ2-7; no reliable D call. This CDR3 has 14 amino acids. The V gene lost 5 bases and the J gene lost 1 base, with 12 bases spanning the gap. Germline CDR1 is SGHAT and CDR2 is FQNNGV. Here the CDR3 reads CASSPSVLSYEQYF. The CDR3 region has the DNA TGTGCCAGCAGCCCTTCCGTTCTGTCCTACGAGCAGTACTTC.

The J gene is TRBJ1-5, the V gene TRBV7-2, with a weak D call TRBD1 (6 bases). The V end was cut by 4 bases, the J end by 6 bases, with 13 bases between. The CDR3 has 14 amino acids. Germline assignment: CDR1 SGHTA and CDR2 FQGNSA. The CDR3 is CASSSLGAGQPQHF. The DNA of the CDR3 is TGTGCCAGCAGCTCGCTGGGGGCTGGTCAGCCCCAGCATTTT.

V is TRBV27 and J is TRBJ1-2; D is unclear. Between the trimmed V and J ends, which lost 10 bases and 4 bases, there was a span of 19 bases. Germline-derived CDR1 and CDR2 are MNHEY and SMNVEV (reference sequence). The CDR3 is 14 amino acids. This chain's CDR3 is CATSRGESAYGYTF. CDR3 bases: TGTGCCACTAGCCGAGGAGAAAGCGCCTATGGCTACACCTTC.

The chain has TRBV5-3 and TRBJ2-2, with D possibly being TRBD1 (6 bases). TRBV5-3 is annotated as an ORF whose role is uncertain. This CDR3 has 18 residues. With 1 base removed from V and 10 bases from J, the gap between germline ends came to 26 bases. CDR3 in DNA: TGTGCCAGAAGCTTGCTACTCGAGGGGGTGGGAAAATTCGAGGAGCTGTTTTTT. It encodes CARSLLLEGVGKFEELFF.

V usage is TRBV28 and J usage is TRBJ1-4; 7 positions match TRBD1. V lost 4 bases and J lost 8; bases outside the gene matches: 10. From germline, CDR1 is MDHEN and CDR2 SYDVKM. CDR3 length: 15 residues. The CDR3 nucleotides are TGTGCCAGCAGTTCCCTGACAGGGAGTTTGGAAAAACTGTTTTTT. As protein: CASSSLTGSLEKLFF.

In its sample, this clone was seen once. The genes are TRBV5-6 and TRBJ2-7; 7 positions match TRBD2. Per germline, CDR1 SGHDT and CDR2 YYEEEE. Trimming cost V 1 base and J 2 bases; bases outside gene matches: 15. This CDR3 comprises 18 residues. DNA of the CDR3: TGTGCCAGCAGCTTGTTTAGGCTCTTGACTAGCCGAACCTACGAGCAGTACTTC. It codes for CASSLFRLLTSRTYEQYF.

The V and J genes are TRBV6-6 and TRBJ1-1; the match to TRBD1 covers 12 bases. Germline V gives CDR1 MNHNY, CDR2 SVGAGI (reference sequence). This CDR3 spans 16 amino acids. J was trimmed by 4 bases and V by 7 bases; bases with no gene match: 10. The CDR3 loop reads CASKQGQGAGGTEAFF. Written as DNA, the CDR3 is TGTGCCAGCAAACAGGGACAGGGGGCGGGGGGCACTGAAGCTTTCTTT.

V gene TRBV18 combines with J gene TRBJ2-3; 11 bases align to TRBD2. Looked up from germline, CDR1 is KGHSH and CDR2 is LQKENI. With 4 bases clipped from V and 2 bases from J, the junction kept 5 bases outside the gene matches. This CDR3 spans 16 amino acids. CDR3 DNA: TGTGCCAGCTCACTCATAGCGGGAGGGACCACAGATACGCAGTATTTT. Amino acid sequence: CASSLIAGGTTDTQYF.

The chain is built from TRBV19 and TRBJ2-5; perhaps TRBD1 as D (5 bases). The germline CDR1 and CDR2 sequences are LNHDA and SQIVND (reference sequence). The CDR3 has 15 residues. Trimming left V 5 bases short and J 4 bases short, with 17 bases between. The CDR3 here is CASSVAQVTGETQYF. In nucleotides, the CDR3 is TGTGCCAGTAGTGTGGCACAGGTAACAGGAGAGACCCAGTACTTC. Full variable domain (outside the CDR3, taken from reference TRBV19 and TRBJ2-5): DGGITQSPKYLFRKEGQNVTLSCEQNLNHDAMYWYRQDPGQGLRLIYYSQIVNDFQKGDIAEGYSVSREKKESFPLTVTSAQKNPTAFYLCASSVAQVTGETQYFGPGTRLLVL.

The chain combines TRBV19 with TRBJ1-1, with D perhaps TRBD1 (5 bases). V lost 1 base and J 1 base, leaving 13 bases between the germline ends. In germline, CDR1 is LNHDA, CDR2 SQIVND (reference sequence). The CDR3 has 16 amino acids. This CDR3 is CASSIALRARNTEAFF. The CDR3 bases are TGTGCCAGTAGTATAGCCCTCAGGGCTCGGAACACTGAAGCTTTCTTT.

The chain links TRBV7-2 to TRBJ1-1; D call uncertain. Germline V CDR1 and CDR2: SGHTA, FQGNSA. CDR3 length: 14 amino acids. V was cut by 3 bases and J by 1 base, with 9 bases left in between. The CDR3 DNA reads TGTGCCAGCAGCTTCGTGGGCCGGAACACTGAAGCTTTCTTT. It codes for CASSFVGRNTEAFF.

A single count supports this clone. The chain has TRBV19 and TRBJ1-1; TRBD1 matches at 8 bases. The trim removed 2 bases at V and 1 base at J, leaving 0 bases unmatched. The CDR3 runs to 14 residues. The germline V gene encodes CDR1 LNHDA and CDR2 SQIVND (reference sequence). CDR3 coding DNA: TGTGCCAGTAGTATAACAGGGGGGAACACTGAAGCTTTCTTT. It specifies CASSITGGNTEAFF.

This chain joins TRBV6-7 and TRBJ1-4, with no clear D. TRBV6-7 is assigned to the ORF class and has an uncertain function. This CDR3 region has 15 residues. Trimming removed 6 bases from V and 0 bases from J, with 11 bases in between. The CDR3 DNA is TGTGCCAGCAGCCTTCGGCGGGCAACTAATGAAAAACTGTTTTTT. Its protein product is CASSLRRATNEKLFF.

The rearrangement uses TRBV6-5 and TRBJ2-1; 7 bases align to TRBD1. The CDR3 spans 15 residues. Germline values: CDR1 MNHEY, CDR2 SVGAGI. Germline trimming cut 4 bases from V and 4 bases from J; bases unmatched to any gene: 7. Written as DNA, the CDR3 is TGTGCCAGCAGTTCCCGGGACAGTTATTACAATGAGCAGTTCTTC. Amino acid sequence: CASSSRDSYYNEQFF.